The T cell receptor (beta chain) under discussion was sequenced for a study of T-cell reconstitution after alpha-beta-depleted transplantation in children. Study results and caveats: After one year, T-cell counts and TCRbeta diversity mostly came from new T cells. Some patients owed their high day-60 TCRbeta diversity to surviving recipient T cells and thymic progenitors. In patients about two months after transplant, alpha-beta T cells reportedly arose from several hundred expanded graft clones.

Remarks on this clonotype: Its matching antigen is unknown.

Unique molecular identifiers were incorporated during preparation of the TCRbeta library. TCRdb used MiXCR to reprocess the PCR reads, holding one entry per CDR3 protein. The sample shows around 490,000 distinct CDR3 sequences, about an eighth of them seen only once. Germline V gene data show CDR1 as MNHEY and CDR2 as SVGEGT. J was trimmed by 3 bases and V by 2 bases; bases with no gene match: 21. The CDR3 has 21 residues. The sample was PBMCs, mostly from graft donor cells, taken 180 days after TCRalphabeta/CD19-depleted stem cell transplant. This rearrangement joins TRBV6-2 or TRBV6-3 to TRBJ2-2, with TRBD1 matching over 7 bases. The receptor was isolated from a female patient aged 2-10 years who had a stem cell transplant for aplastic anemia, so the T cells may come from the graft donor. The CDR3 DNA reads TGTGCCAGCAGTTACGAGAGGGGGCTTGGCGCAACCCCCTTTTACACCGGGGAGCTGTTTTTT. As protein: CASSYERGLGATPFYTGELFF.